The rows below give T cell receptor beta chains drawn from one sample of a study of T cells after yellow fever vaccination. Using its own MiXCR run on the 5' RACE reads, TCRdb lists one record per CDR3 protein. The sample holds 300,000 to 400,000 distinct CDR3 sequences; around 3.9% are singletons and the top ten take 20% to 25%. The sample in question was PBMCs, obtained 5 days after the yellow fever booster vaccination. These receptors were taken from a young man who received the YFV17D yellow fever vaccine. CDR3s include the opening cysteine and the closing phenylalanine or tryptophan. D genes are given only for firm matches. Where a row states a size, it is once, few, many or the class of an expanded clone; other rows omit it.

clone size: few; V gene: TRBV6-5; J gene: TRBJ2-5; D gene: -; CDR3 length: 15; CDR3 DNA: TGTGCCAGCAGAGAAATGACAGAACCACAAGAGACCCAGTACTTC; CDR3 protein: CASREMTEPQETQYF
clone size: -; V gene: TRBV5-1; J gene: TRBJ2-2; D gene: -; CDR3 length: 15; CDR3 DNA: TGCGCCAGCAGCTATAGGACTACGAACACCGGGGAGCTGTTTTTT; CDR3 protein: CASSYRTTNTGELFF
clone size: few; V gene: TRBV20-1; J gene: TRBJ2-5; D gene: -; CDR3 length: 14; CDR3 DNA: TGCAGTGCTAGTCCCCACAGGGTCGGTGAGACCCAGTACTTC; CDR3 protein: CSASPHRVGETQYF
clone size: few; V gene: TRBV12-3/TRBV12-4; J gene: TRBJ1-6; D gene: -; CDR3 length: 14; CDR3 DNA: TGTGCCAGCAGTTCCCCCACTATCGGTACACCCCTCCACTTT; CDR3 protein: CASSSPTIGTPLHF
clone size: -; V gene: TRBV4-1; J gene: TRBJ1-5; D gene: TRBD1; CDR3 length: 18; CDR3 DNA: TGCGCCAGCAGCCATGGGTTCGGGGACAGGGGGTATGATCAGCCCCAGCATTTT; CDR3 protein: CASSHGFGDRGYDQPQHF
clone size: many; V gene: TRBV9; J gene: TRBJ2-7; D gene: TRBD1; CDR3 length: 16; CDR3 DNA: TGTGCCAGCAGCTCGAAAAAAGGGACAGCCGCCTACGAGCAGTACTTC; CDR3 protein: CASSSKKGTAAYEQYF
clone size: -; V gene: TRBV20-1; J gene: TRBJ2-7; D gene: TRBD2; CDR3 length: 15; CDR3 DNA: TGCAGTGCTGGAGCCCCTAGCGGGGGGAATTACGAGCAGTACTTC; CDR3 protein: CSAGAPSGGNYEQYF
clone size: -; V gene: TRBV20-1; J gene: TRBJ1-4; D gene: -; CDR3 length: 12; CDR3 DNA: TGCAGTGCTAAGACGGGGAATGAAAAACTGTTTTTT; CDR3 protein: CSAKTGNEKLFF
clone size: many; V gene: TRBV29-1; J gene: TRBJ2-3; D gene: TRBD2; CDR3 length: 15; CDR3 DNA: TGCAGCGTCGAAGGGTTAGCGGGAGGCACAGATACGCAGTATTTT; CDR3 protein: CSVEGLAGGTDTQYF
clone size: -; V gene: TRBV7-2; J gene: TRBJ1-2; D gene: TRBD1; CDR3 length: 14; CDR3 DNA: TGTGCCAGCAGCCCCGGGACAGCGTTCAATTGCTACACCTTC; CDR3 protein: CASSPGTAFNCYTF
clone size: few; V gene: TRBV18; J gene: TRBJ1-5; D gene: -; CDR3 length: 13; CDR3 DNA: TGTGCCAGCTCACCGGCCGGGGATCAGCCCCAGCATTTT; CDR3 protein: CASSPAGDQPQHF
clone size: few; V gene: TRBV18; J gene: TRBJ2-5; D gene: -; CDR3 length: 15; CDR3 DNA: TGTGCCAGCTCACCCCAGGGGCAAGCCGGGGAGACCCAGTACTTC; CDR3 protein: CASSPQGQAGETQYF
clone size: many; V gene: TRBV7-2; J gene: TRBJ2-4; D gene: -; CDR3 length: 15; CDR3 DNA: TGTGCCAGCAGCGACGGGGCCCTGGCCAAAAACATTCAGTACTTC; CDR3 protein: CASSDGALAKNIQYF
clone size: few; V gene: TRBV5-1; J gene: TRBJ1-2; D gene: -; CDR3 length: 15; CDR3 DNA: TGCGCCAGCAGCTTGGAGGGAGGGACTAACTATGGCTACACCTTC; CDR3 protein: CASSLEGGTNYGYTF